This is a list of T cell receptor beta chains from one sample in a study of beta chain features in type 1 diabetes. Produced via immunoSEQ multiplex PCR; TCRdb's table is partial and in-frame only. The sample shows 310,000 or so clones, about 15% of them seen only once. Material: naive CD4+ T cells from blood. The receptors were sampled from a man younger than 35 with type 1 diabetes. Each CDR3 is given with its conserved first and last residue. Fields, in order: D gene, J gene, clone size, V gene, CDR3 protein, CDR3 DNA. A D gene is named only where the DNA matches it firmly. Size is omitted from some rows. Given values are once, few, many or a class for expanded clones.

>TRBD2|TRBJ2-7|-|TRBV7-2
CASSSTSGRVNEQYF
TGTGCCAGCAGCTCGACTAGCGGGAGGGTGAACGAGCAGTACTTC
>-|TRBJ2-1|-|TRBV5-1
CASSFLISDEQFF
TGCGCCAGCAGCTTCCTCATTAGCGATGAGCAGTTCTTC
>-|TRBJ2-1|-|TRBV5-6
CASSGGIQPDNEQFF
TGTGCCAGCAGCGGAGGGATACAGCCCGACAATGAGCAGTTCTTC
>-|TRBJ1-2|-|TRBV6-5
CASSSTDNYGYTF
TGTGCCAGCAGCTCGACAGATAACTATGGCTACACCTTC
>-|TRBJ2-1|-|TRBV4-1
CASSPPYMRANEQFF
TGCGCCAGCAGCCCCCCCTATATGAGGGCTAATGAGCAGTTCTTC
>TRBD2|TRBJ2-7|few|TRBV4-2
CASSQDGNSGRAPYEQYF
TGTGCCAGCAGCCAAGATGGGAATAGCGGGAGGGCGCCCTACGAGCAGTACTTC
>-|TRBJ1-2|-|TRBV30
CAWSVQGGGYGYTF
TGTGCCTGGAGTGTACAAGGGGGTGGCTATGGCTACACCTTC
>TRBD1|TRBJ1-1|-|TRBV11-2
CASSLVAPRGEAFF
TGTGCCAGCAGCTTAGTTGCTCCCAGGGGGGAAGCTTTCTTT
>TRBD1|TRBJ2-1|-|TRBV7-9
CASSMGQGEYNEQFF
TGTGCCAGCAGCATGGGACAGGGGGAGTACAATGAGCAGTTCTTC
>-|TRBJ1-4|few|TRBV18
CASSPRRGENEKLFF
TGTGCCAGCTCACCCAGGAGGGGCGAAAATGAAAAACTGTTTTTT
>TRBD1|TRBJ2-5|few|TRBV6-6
CASGWDRGKETQYF
TGTGCCAGCGGATGGGACAGGGGAAAAGAGACCCAGTACTTC
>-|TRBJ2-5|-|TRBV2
CASREEETQYF
TGTGCCAGTAGGGAGGAGGAGACCCAGTACTTC
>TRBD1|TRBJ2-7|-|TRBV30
CAWSVLDRGYEQYF
TGTGCCTGGAGTGTACTCGACAGGGGATACGAGCAGTACTTC
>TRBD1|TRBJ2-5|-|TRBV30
CAWTPTGTGGYETQYF
TGTGCCTGGACCCCGACCGGGACAGGGGGTTACGAGACCCAGTACTTC
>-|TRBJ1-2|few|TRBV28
CASSFPGRGLGYGYTF
TGTGCCAGCAGTTTCCCTGGGAGGGGACTCGGCTATGGCTACACCTTC
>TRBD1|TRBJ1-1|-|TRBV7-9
CASSSPRTGLMRTEAFF
TGTGCCAGCAGCTCCCCAAGGACAGGTCTTATGAGGACTGAAGCTTTCTTT
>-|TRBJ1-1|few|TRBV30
CAWSVYTGTEAFF
TGTGCCTGGAGTGTCTACACAGGGACTGAAGCTTTCTTT
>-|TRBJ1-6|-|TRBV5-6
CASSLAPGIRSPLHF
TGTGCCAGCAGCTTGGCCCCAGGGATCCGATCACCCCTCCACTTT
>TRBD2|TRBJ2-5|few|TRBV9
CASSVDPGGETQYF
TGTGCCAGCAGCGTAGATCCGGGAGGGGAGACCCAGTACTTC